This T cell receptor beta chain was identified during a study of read filtering for tumor transcriptome and immune sequencing. From roughly 390 ng of RNA, a library with molecular barcoded alpha/delta and beta/gamma adaptors was made. TCRdb reanalysed the reads using MiXCR and keeps one entry per CDR3 protein. The table records roughly 41,000 distinct CDR3 sequences, around 13% of them present only once. This clonotype was seen many times. This receptor was taken from a donor at least 40 years old with multiple myeloma. Sample: a population of CD138-negative cells sorted from bone marrow.

The CDR3 bases are TGTGCCTGGAAGGCGGGTAGGGGGGAGAATTCACCCCTCCACTTT. Amino acids: CAWKAGRGENSPLHF. The rearrangement joins TRBV30 to TRBJ1-6, with D maybe TRBD1 (6 bases). The V gene lost 4 bases and the J gene lost 7 bases, with 17 bases spanning the gap. The CDR3 spans 15 residues. Germline assignment: CDR1 GTSNPN and CDR2 SVGIG (reference sequence).